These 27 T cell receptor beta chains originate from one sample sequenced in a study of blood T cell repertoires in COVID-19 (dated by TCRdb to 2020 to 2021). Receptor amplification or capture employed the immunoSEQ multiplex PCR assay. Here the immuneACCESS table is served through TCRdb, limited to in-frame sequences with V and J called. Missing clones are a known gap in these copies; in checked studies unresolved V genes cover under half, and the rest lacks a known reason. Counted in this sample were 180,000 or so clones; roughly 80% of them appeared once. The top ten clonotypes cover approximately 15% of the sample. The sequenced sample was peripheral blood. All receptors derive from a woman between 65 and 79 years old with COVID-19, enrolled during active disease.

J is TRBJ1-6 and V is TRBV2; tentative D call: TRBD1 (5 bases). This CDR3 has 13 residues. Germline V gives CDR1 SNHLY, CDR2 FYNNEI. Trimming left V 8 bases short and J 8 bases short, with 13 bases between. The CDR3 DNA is TGTGCCAGCCCCGGGACTAGGGATTCACCCCTCCACTTT. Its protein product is CASPGTRDSPLHF.

The CDR3 sequence: CASSLTRNVAGGGELFF. Written as DNA, the CDR3 is TGTGCCAGCAGCTTAACGCGGAATGTGGCAGGGGGTGGGGAGCTGTTTTTT. This sequence joins TRBV7-3 and TRBJ2-2; TRBD1 agrees at 7 bases. V was pared by 0 bases and J by 8 bases, with 12 bases of the junction left unmatched. CDR1 is SGHTA and CDR2 is FQGTGA in the germline V gene. This CDR3 contains 17 residues. Drawing the rest from reference TRBV7-3 and TRBJ2-2, the complete variable domain is GAGVSQTPSNKVTEKGKYVELRCDPISGHTALYWYRQSLGQGPEFLIYFQGTGAADDSGLPNDRFFAVRPEGSVSTLKIQRTERGDSAVYLCASSLTRNVAGGGELFFGEGSRLTVL.

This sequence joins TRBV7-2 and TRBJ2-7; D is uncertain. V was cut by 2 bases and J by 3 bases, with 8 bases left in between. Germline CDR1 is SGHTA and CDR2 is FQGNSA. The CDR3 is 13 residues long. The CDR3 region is CASSLSRVYEQYV. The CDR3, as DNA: TGTGCCAGCAGCTTATCCCGGGTCTACGAGCAGTACGTC.

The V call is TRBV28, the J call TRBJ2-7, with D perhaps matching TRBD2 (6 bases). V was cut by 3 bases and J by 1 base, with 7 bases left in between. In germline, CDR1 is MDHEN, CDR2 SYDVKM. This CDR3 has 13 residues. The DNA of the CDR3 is TGTGCCAGCAGTTTTGGAGGGTCCTACGAGCAGTACGTC. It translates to CASSFGGSYEQYV.

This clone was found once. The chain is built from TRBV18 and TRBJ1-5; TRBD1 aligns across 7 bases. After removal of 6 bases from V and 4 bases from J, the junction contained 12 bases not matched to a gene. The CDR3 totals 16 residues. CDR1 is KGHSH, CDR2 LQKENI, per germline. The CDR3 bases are TGTGCCAGCTCCCCGACTACCAGGGGGAAAAATCAGCCCCAGCATTTT. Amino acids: CASSPTTRGKNQPQHF.

DNA for the CDR3: TGTGCCAGCCGCACCTTTGGACAGTTCTATGGCTACACCTTC. Protein: CASRTFGQFYGYTF. The chain combines TRBV28 with TRBJ1-2; a possible D gene is TRBD1 (6 bases). The CDR3 totals 14 residues. Trimming shortened V by 8 bases and J by 4 bases, and 17 bases separated the two germline ends. Germline CDR1 MDHEN, CDR2 SYDVKM.

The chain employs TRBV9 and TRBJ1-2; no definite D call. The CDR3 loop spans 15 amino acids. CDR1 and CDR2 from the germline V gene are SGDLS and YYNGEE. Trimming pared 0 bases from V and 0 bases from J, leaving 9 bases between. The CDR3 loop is CASSVAAVANYGYTF. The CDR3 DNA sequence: TGTGCCAGCAGCGTAGCGGCGGTAGCTAACTATGGCTACACCTTC.

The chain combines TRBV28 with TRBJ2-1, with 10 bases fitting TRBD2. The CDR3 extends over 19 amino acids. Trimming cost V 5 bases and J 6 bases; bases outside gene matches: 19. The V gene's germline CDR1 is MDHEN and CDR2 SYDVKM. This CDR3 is CASSPLSRPTSGIFNEQFF. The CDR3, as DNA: TGTGCCAGCAGTCCCCTGTCTCGCCCTACTAGCGGGATATTCAATGAGCAGTTCTTC.

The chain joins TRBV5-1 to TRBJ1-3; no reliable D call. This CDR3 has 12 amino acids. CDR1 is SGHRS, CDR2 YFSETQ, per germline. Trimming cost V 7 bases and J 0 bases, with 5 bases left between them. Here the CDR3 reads CASVDSGNTIYF. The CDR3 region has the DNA TGCGCCAGCGTAGACTCTGGAAACACCATATATTTT.

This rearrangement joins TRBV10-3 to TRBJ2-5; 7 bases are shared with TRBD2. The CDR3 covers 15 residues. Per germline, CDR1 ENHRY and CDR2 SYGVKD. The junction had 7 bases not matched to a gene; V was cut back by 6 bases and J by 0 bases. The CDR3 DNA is TGTGCCATCAGATCAACCCGGGGGGACCAAGAGACCCAGTACTTC. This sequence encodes CAIRSTRGDQETQYF.

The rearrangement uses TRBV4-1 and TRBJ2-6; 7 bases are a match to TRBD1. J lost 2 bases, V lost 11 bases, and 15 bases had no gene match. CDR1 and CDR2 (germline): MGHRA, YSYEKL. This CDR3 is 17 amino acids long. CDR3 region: CASGTEGISAGANVLTF. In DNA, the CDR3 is TGCGCCTCAGGGACAGAGGGTATTAGTGCTGGGGCCAACGTCCTGACTTTC.

Here the CDR3 DNA reads TGTGCCAGCAGTGAAATTGGGCTCAAGAACTATGGCTACACCTTC. Its protein product is CASSEIGLKNYGYTF. V gene TRBV2 combines with J gene TRBJ1-2; D unclear. The V and J ends lost 2 bases and 2 bases respectively, with 12 bases between them. The CDR3 has 15 amino acids. Germline V gene lookup returns CDR1 SNHLY and CDR2 FYNNEI. The full variable domain, rest sourced from reference TRBV2 and TRBJ1-2, is EPEVTQTPSHQVTQMGQEVILRCVPISNHLYFYWYRQILGQKVEFLVSFYNNEISEKSEIFDDQFSVERPDGSNFTLKIRSTKLEDSAMYFCASSEIGLKNYGYTFGSGTRLTVV.

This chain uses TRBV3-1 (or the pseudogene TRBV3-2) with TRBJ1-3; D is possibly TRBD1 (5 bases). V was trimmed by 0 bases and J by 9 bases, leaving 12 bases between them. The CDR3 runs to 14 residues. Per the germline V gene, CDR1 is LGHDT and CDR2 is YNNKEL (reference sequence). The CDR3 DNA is TGTGCCAGCAGCCAAGACGACAGTCGGACCACCATATATTTT. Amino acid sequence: CASSQDDSRTTIYF.

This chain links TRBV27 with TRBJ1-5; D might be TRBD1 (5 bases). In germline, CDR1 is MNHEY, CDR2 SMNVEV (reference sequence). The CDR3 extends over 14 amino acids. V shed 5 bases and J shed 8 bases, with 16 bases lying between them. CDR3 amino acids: CASSPHLPGEPQHF. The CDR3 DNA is TGTGCCAGCAGTCCACACCTCCCGGGGGAGCCCCAGCATTTT.

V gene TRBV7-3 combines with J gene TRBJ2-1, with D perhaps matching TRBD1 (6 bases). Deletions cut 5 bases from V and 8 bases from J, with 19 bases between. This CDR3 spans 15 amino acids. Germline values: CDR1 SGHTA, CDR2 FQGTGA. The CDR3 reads CASSPRGGLLDEQFF. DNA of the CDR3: TGTGCCAGCAGCCCCCGAGGGGGTTTGTTGGATGAGCAGTTCTTC.

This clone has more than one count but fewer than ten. The CDR3 reads CASSPPGQGNSPLHF. Written as DNA, the CDR3 is TGTGCCAGCAGCCCACCGGGACAGGGCAATTCACCCCTCCACTTT. V usage is TRBV16 and J usage is TRBJ1-6; 9 nucleotides align to TRBD1. CDR1 and CDR2 (germline): KGHSY, FQNENV. V lost 4 bases, J lost 7 bases, and 5 bases stayed unmatched. The CDR3 runs 15 residues.

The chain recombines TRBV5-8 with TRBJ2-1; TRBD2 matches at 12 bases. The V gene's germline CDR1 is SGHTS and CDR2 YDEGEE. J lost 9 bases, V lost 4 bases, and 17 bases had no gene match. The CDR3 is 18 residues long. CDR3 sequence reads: CASSSQGGLAGMVGEQFF. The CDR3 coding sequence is TGTGCCAGCAGCAGTCAGGGCGGACTAGCGGGAATGGTAGGTGAGCAGTTCTTC.

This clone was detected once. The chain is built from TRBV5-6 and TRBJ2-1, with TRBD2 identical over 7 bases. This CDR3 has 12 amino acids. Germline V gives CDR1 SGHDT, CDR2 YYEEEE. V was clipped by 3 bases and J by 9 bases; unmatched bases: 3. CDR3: CASSSGTTEQFF. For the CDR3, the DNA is TGTGCCAGCAGCTCCGGGACTACTGAGCAGTTCTTC.

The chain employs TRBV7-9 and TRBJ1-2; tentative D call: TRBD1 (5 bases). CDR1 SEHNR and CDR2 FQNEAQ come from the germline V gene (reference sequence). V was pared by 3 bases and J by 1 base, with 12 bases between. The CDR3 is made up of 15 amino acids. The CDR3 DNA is TGTGCCAGCAGCTTTTCTGCGACAGTTAACTATGGCTACACCTTC. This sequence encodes CASSFSATVNYGYTF.

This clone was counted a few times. CDR3 DNA: TGTGCCAGCAGCGAGGGGGCGCAGAACACCGGGGAGCTGTTTTTT. This codes for CASSEGAQNTGELFF. The chain joins TRBV11-3 to TRBJ2-2; 7 bases line up with TRBD1. The V segment lost 5 bases and the J segment 1 base; nucleotides outside the gene matches: 4. Germline values: CDR1 SGHNT, CDR2 YENEEA. This CDR3 is 15 amino acids long.

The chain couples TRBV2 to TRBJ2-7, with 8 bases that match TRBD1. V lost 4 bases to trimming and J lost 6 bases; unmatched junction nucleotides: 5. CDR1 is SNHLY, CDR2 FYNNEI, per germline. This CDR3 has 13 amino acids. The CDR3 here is CASSGQGAGEQYF. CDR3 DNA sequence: TGTGCCAGCAGTGGGCAGGGGGCGGGCGAGCAGTACTTC.

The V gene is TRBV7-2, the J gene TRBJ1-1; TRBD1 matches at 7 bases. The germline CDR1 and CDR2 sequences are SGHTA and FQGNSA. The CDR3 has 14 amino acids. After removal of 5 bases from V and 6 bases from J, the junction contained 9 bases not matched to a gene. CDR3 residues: CASSPRQGRSEAFF. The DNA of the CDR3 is TGTGCCAGCAGCCCCAGACAGGGTAGGTCTGAAGCTTTCTTT.

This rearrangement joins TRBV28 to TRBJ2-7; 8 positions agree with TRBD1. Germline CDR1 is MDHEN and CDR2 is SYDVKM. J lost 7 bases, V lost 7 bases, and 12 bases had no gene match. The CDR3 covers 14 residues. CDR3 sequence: CASTGSGGAREQYF. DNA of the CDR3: TGTGCCAGCACGGGATCAGGGGGCGCCAGGGAGCAGTACTTC.

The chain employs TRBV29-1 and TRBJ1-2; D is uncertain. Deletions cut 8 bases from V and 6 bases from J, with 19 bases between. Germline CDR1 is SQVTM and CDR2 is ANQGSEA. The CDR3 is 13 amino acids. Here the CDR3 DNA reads TGCAGCACCTCACTAGGAGGGAGCAATGGCTACACCTTC. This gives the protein CSTSLGGSNGYTF.

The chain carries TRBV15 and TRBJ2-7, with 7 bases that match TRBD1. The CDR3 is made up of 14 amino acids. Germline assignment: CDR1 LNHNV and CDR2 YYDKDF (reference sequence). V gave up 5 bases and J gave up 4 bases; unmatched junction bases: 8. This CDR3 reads CATSARQGLYEQYV. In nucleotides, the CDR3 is TGTGCCACCAGCGCCCGACAGGGTTTGTACGAGCAGTACGTC.

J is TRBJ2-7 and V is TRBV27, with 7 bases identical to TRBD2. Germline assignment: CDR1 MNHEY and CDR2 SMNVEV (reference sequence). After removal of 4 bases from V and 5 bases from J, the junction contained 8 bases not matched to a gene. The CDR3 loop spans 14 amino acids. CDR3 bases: TGTGCCAGCAGTTCGGGACTATTAATCAACGAGCAGTACTTC. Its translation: CASSSGLLINEQYF.

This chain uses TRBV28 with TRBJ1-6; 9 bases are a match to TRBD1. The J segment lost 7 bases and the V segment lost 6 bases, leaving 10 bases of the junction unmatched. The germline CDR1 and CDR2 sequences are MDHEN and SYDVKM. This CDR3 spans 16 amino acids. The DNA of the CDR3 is TGTGCCAGCAGCCTTACCGGGACAGGGCGAAATTCACCCCTCCACTTT. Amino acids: CASSLTGTGRNSPLHF.